Reported below is one T cell receptor (beta chain). Its antigen remains unidentified. This CDR3 region has 16 residues. Germline CDR1 and CDR2: SGHTA and FQGNSA. Between the trimmed V and J ends, which lost 1 base and 1 base, there was a span of 11 bases. CD45RO-negative, CCR7-selected cells formed the naive CD8 fraction, which excluded terminally differentiated effector memory CD45RA+ cells. Splitting of each subset's genomic DNA was done evenly across several immunoSEQ plates. The sorted-subset replicate PCRs were given 200 ng DNA, which is approximately 30,000 T cell genomes. Produced via immunoSEQ multiplex PCR; TCRdb's table is partial and in-frame only. Among around 1,900,000 clones, 85% to 95% were seen once, and the ten largest hold over 1.5%. This record comes from a study of shared clonotypes between healthy human individuals. Overall study results and limits: In this cohort, only blood was sampled, and tissue repertoires likely differ. Estimated richness was generally greater in naive than memory subsets.

The V and J genes are TRBV7-2 and TRBJ2-1; unclear D gene. The receptor's source is a man aged 18 to 30 in good health. Some clones in this sample may be carry-over from other donors' samples. The sequencing sample was made of naive CD8+ T cells from PBMCs. CDR3 amino acids: CASSLVAALSYNEQFF. Here the CDR3 DNA reads TGTGCCAGCAGCTTAGTTGCGGCTCTATCCTACAATGAGCAGTTCTTC.